This T cell receptor beta chain was sequenced in a study of patients and donors after allogeneic stem cell transplantation. TCRdb reanalysed the RT-PCR reads using MiXCR and keeps one entry per CDR3 protein. Of about 960,000 distinct CDR3 sequences in the sample, about a sixth were seen once. This clonotype was found a few times. V lost 5 bases and J lost 0, with 10 bases in between. The CDR3 has 14 residues. Sequenced sample: blood, either unsorted or a sorted T cell fraction (not recorded which). V usage is TRBV12-3 or TRBV12-4 and J usage is TRBJ1-1; D might be TRBD1 (5 bases). The TCR comes from a human donor who was either an allogeneic HSCT recipient or a stem cell or donor lymphocyte infusion donor (not recorded which). It is not recorded whose cells these are; they may come from a transplant donor. The CDR3 sequence is CASSHGTLNTEAFF. In DNA form, the CDR3 reads TGTGCCAGCAGTCACGGGACGTTGAACACTGAAGCTTTCTTT.